The 11 T cell receptor beta chains in this list originate from one sample, sequenced in a study of CD8 T cells in Susac syndrome. With random hexamers, reverse transcription was performed on roughly 0.45 to 1 ug of RNA. One entry per CDR3 protein, called by TCRdb with MiXCR from the immunoSEQ multiplex PCR reads. The data hold about 240,000 distinct CDR3 sequences, with around 96% observed a single time. The source material was CD4+ T cells from PBMCs. The receptors stem from a human donor with Susac syndrome.

This rearrangement joins TRBV29-1 to TRBJ1-2; the match to TRBD1 covers 9 bases. The CDR3 length is 12 residues. Per germline, CDR1 SQVTM and CDR2 ANQGSEA. Germline trimming cut 7 bases from V and 7 bases from J; bases unmatched to any gene: 7. CDR3 bases: TGCAGCGCAAGGACAGGGGTCCTTGGCTACACCTTC. It yields the protein CSARTGVLGYTF.

The V and J genes are TRBV6-2 or TRBV6-3 and TRBJ2-3, with D uncertain. Germline V gene sequence: CDR1 MNHEY, CDR2 SVGEGT. This CDR3 is built from 11 residues. Trimming pared 4 bases from V and 6 bases from J, leaving 5 bases between. The CDR3 here is CASSSHDTQYF. CDR3 DNA: TGTGCCAGCAGTTCGCATGATACGCAGTATTTT.

The V and J genes are TRBV24-1 and TRBJ2-5; TRBD1 matches at 9 bases. The junction had 5 bases not matched to a gene; V was cut back by 3 bases and J by 4 bases. The CDR3 has 15 amino acids. Looked up from germline, CDR1 is KGHDR and CDR2 is SFDVKD. The CDR3 DNA follows: TGTGCCACCAGTGATCCCAACAGGGGGCGAGAGACCCAGTACTTC. Amino acids: CATSDPNRGRETQYF.

V is TRBV5-4 and J is TRBJ2-7; D not certain. The CDR3 length is 13 residues. Trimming took 1 base from V and 0 from J, leaving 5 bases between them. Looked up from germline, CDR1 is SGHNT and CDR2 is YYREEE (reference sequence). CDR3 region: CASSLLGSYEQYF. The CDR3 DNA reads as TGTGCCAGCAGCTTGTTGGGCTCCTACGAGCAGTACTTC.

V is TRBV2 and J is TRBJ1-5, with D possibly being TRBD1 (6 bases). CDR3 length equals 14 residues. Trimming took off 6 bases at V and 7 bases at J, with 16 bases between the two ends. CDR1 and CDR2 (germline): SNHLY, FYNNEI. The CDR3 sequence is CASRHRAATQPQHF. In DNA, the CDR3 is TGTGCCAGCAGACACAGGGCCGCAACCCAGCCCCAGCATTTT.

In this sample, this clonotype turned up once. The chain joins TRBV2 to TRBJ1-1; 9 positions agree with TRBD1. V was clipped by 6 bases and J by 4 bases; unmatched bases: 6. This CDR3 comprises 14 residues. Germline loops: CDR1 SNHLY, CDR2 FYNNEI. In DNA, the CDR3 is TGTGCCAGCAGCCCGATGACAGGGGGCACTGAAGCTTTCTTT. Its protein product is CASSPMTGGTEAFF.

The V gene is TRBV12-3 or TRBV12-4, the J gene TRBJ1-2; D gene ambiguous. The V end lost 4 bases, the J end lost 4 bases, and 7 bases lay between the germline ends. CDR3 size: 12 residues. CDR3 DNA: TGTGCCAGCAGTTCCCTATCCTATGGCTACACCTTC. Amino acid sequence: CASSSLSYGYTF.

The V call is TRBV21-1, the J call TRBJ2-7; the D call of TRBD1 is as the table states it, not checked on the DNA. TRBV21-1 is a known pseudogene. The CDR3 runs to 14 residues. DNA of the CDR3: TGTGCCAGCAGCAACTACCGACAGGGGAGCGAGCAGTACTTC. Residues: CASSNYRQGSEQYF.

The rearrangement links TRBV29-1 to TRBJ1-3, with a weak D call TRBD1 (6 bases). The CDR3 is made up of 16 amino acids. Germline V gives CDR1 SQVTM, CDR2 ANQGSEA. The V end was cut by 6 bases, the J end by 0 bases, with 18 bases between. The CDR3 region is CSVRDTVGISGNTIYF. The DNA of the CDR3 is TGCAGCGTCCGGGACACAGTAGGCATCTCTGGAAACACCATATATTTT.

This clonotype has a single count. Its ends do not fully match the called genes, so a read error is possible. This sequence joins TRBV7-7 and TRBJ2-1; 9 bases map to TRBD2. Germline lookup yields CDR1 SSHAT and CDR2 FNYEAQ (reference sequence). There are 15 residues in the CDR3. The CDR3 nucleotides are TGTGCTAGCAGCGCCGGAACTAGCGGGCGGAATGAGCAGTTCTTC. This encodes CASSAGTSGRNEQFF.

The chain uses TRBV20-1 and TRBJ2-5, with D possibly TRBD2 on 5 matching bases. Germline V CDR1 and CDR2: DFQATT, SNEGSKA (reference sequence). This CDR3 has 13 amino acids. Trimming shortened V by 6 bases and J by 5 bases, and 16 bases separated the two germline ends. DNA for the CDR3: TGCAGTGCGGAGGTTTGGGGAAGGGAGACCCAGTACTTC. As protein: CSAEVWGRETQYF.